This T cell receptor (beta chain) is from a study of T cells in Graves' hyperthyroidism and ophthalmopathy (dated by TCRdb to the late 2010s). Broadly, across the study: To identify TCR V-J signatures that set the groups apart, the researchers used a discovery cohort of about a hundred patients, made up of around 42 with Graves' ophthalmopathy and some 60 with stable Graves' hyperthyroidism. Whether ophthalmopathy could be predicted prospectively was tested in an independent validation cohort made up of about 18 hyperthyroidism patients plus 17 patients who later progressed to ophthalmopathy. For training and testing, the roughly 100 patients in the discovery cohort were randomly divided in a 7:3 ratio. Thyroid tissue and blood T-cell repertoires from six Graves' hyperthyroidism patients were also compared in the study. After sampling, hyperthyroidism patients received methimazole starting at 30 mg daily, and ophthalmopathy patients received high-dose intravenous methylprednisolone. According to the paper, TCR Vbeta CDR3 sequencing was carried out on 135 peripheral blood samples, which came from fewer than 50 ophthalmopathy, 75 to 80 hyperthyroidism and about 17 progressor patients.

The CDR3 spans 13 residues, from the cysteine through the phenylalanine. CDR3 DNA only is kept here, 39 bases in frame from base 1. A distance of 9 bases separates the germline ends of V and J, which lose 3 bases and 4 bases respectively. Per the germline V gene (reference sequence), PRHDT is the CDR1 and FYEKMQ is the CDR2. The full study reports these points: In validation, the model predicted progression to ophthalmopathy with over 65% sensitivity and roughly 75% specificity, a median of 6.5 months before onset. Most expanded thyroid clonotypes (frequency above 0.001) were also detected in blood, suggesting blood repertoires may reflect thyroid immune responses. No statistical method was used to fix the sample size in advance, and group allocation was not hidden from the investigators. A model built on a 13 V-J signature distinguished ophthalmopathy from stable hyperthyroidism, reaching over 85% sensitivity and 81% to 83% specificity in cross-validation and 80%/75% in testing.

The study excluded patients with uncontrolled infections, other autoimmune diseases, pregnancy or lactation. Diagnoses were established on the basis of clinical symptoms, serum thyroxine and TRAb, thyroid ultrasound, and orbital computed tomography. Trizol reagent was used to extract total RNA, and RNA quality was then checked on an Agilent 2100 Bioanalyzer. TCR beta CDR3 regions were amplified from RNA transcripts. For the first round of RT-PCR on the TCR CDR3, the HTBI primer set was used together with the Qiagen OneStep RT-PCR kit. Libraries were constructed in a second round of multiplex PCR, after which size selection and purification were performed. Sequencing of the libraries was done on an Illumina HiSeq2000 using paired-end 100 bp reads. Under the source paper's analysis protocol: SOAPnuke was used to process the raw data, with reads discarded if the reads contained adapters or uncalled bases, had a mean Phred below 15, or lacked an exact constant-primer or identifier match. COPE v1.2.5 was used to merge the high-quality paired reads, and each unique nucleotide sequence was defined as a clonotype. Clonotypes were aligned to IMGT TRBV, TRBD and TRBJ reference segments using MiTCR v1.1. Only V-J combinations with frequency above 0.0001, covering approximately 99% of repertoires, were analysed. The TCS score was defined as F50 (clonal expansion) divided by E x V (chaos), with BLOSUM62-based TCRdist calculated between CDR3 peptides within each V-J. Welch's t-statistics and random forest reduced fewer than 600 V-J features to about 12, which were used in a naive Bayes classifier (R e1071). Thyroid-blood repertoire similarity was quantified with the Morisita-Horn index. Using fastp trimming at Q25 and MiXCR clonotype assembly, TCRdb reanalyzed the public sequencing data and kept in-frame beta chains. Rows with a matching CDR3 protein are joined into one entry that keeps the most common DNA and genes. The V and J calls and clone size are TCRdb's, not the authors'. The table for this sample lists about 570,000 distinct CDR3 sequences; more than 45% of them were counted only once. Together, the top ten hold under 20% of the sample.

To note about this clonotype: It has no known antigen specificity. The sample holds no much larger clone one base away, and base qualities are not on file.

The origin of this receptor is an adult woman with Graves' disease, either hyperthyroidism or ophthalmopathy (not recorded which). The specimen was peripheral blood or thyroid tissue (not recorded which). Here the chain combines TRBV13 and TRBJ1-2; the D gene is perhaps TRBD1, on 5 matching bases. The CDR3 sequence is CASSFGARYGYTF. The DNA reads as follows: TGTGCCAGCAGCTTTGGGGCTCGCTATGGCTACACCTTC.